The rows below give T cell receptor beta chains drawn from one sample of a study of blood T cell repertoires in COVID-19. Produced via immunoSEQ multiplex PCR; TCRdb's table is partial and in-frame only. Of about 200,000 clones listed, roughly 89% were seen once; the top ten hold about 7%. Material for sequencing was peripheral blood. All receptors derive from a man in his forties or fifties with acute or convalescent COVID-19. The CDR3 runs from the conserved cysteine through the conserved F or W. The order of the fields is V gene, clone size, D gene, CDR3 length, J gene, CDR3 protein, CDR3 DNA. The D gene is left open where the match is weak. The listing skips clone size in some rows; elsewhere it reads once, few, many or a size class.

TRBV5-8	.	TRBD1	20	TRBJ1-1	CASSLGDSRLLALMNTEAFF	TGTGCCAGCAGCTTGGGGGACAGCCGGCTCCTAGCCCTAATGAACACTGAAGCTTTCTTT
TRBV9	.	TRBD1	16	TRBJ2-4	CASSPNGDRAKNIQYF	TGTGCCAGCTCACCCAACGGGGACAGAGCCAAAAACATTCAGTACTTC
TRBV7-2	.	.	16	TRBJ2-4	CASSLAIGQSWNIQYF	TGTGCCAGCAGCTTAGCAATTGGACAGTCTTGGAACATTCAGTACTTC
TRBV27	.	.	15	TRBJ2-2	CASSLVGEDTGELFF	TGTGCCAGCAGTTTAGTAGGGGAGGACACCGGGGAGCTGTTTTTT
TRBV6-4	.	TRBD1	15	TRBJ1-2	CASSGGTGGSYGYTF	TGTGCCAGCAGTGGGGGGACAGGGGGCAGCTATGGCTACACCTTC
TRBV5-4	.	TRBD1	17	TRBJ1-4	CASSQGGQGPRAEKLFF	TGTGCCAGCAGCCAGGGGGGACAGGGTCCCCGTGCGGAAAAACTGTTTTTT
TRBV2	.	.	15	TRBJ1-1	CASSGGVGPNTEAFF	TGTGCCAGCAGTGGGGGGGTCGGACCGAACACTGAAGCTTTCTTT
TRBV5-1	once	TRBD1	15	TRBJ2-5	CASSRQGEVQETQYF	TGCGCCAGCAGCCGACAGGGAGAGGTTCAAGAGACCCAGTACTTC
TRBV6-5	once	TRBD1	14	TRBJ2-5	CASSPTGVGETQYF	TGTGCCAGCAGTCCCACAGGGGTAGGGGAGACCCAGTACTTC
TRBV5-8	.	TRBD1	16	TRBJ1-1	CASSLLWTGLNTEAFF	TGTGCCAGCAGCTTGCTTTGGACAGGGTTGAACACTGAAGCTTTCTTT
TRBV5-1	.	.	12	TRBJ2-1	CASSLPENEQFF	TGCGCCAGCAGCTTGCCGGAGAATGAGCAGTTCTTC
TRBV19	.	TRBD1	15	TRBJ2-1	CASSIGGQGASEQFF	TGTGCCAGTAGTATAGGAGGGCAGGGGGCGAGTGAGCAGTTCTTC
TRBV6-5	.	.	15	TRBJ2-5	CASGHFGAQGETQYF	TGTGCCAGCGGTCATTTTGGGGCACAGGGAGAGACCCAGTACTTC
TRBV2	few	.	14	TRBJ1-5	CASRVDTSNQPQHF	TGTGCCAGCAGGGTGGACACCAGCAATCAGCCCCAGCATTTT
TRBV12-3/TRBV12-4	.	.	11	TRBJ1-1	CASSLGTGAFF	TGTGCCAGCAGTTTGGGGACTGGAGCTTTCTTT
TRBV7-2	.	TRBD1	15	TRBJ2-3	CASSFDRVRTDTQYF	TGTGCCAGCAGCTTCGACAGGGTTAGGACAGATACGCAGTATTTT
TRBV4-3	.	.	17	TRBJ1-4	CASSPGATGWSNEKLFF	TGCGCCAGCAGCCCCGGAGCTACAGGGTGGAGTAATGAAAAACTGTTTTTT
TRBV6-4	few	TRBD2	16	TRBJ2-1	CASSDSTSGSYNEQFF	TGTGCCAGCAGTGACTCGACTAGCGGGTCCTACAATGAGCAGTTCTTC
TRBV5-1	few	.	14	TRBJ1-1	CASSIGTQNTEAFF	TGCGCCAGCAGCATCGGGACTCAGAACACTGAAGCTTTCTTT
TRBV12-3/TRBV12-4	once	.	13	TRBJ2-2	CAISRQATGELFF	TGTGCCATCAGCCGACAGGCCACCGGGGAGCTGTTTTTT
TRBV15	.	TRBD1	14	TRBJ1-3	CATTASTGENTIYF	TGTGCCACCACGGCTTCGACAGGGGAAAACACCATATATTTT
TRBV11-2	.	.	15	TRBJ1-1	CASSPSDRFGTEAFF	TGTGCCAGCAGCCCGTCTGACAGGTTTGGGACTGAAGCTTTCTTT
TRBV13	.	.	14	TRBJ1-1	CASSLGAVNTEAFF	TGTGCCAGCAGCTTAGGGGCGGTGAACACTGAAGCTTTCTTT
TRBV28	.	TRBD1	14	TRBJ1-4	CASSGQGSGEKLFF	TGTGCCAGCAGTGGACAGGGAAGTGGTGAAAAACTGTTTTTT
TRBV9	.	TRBD2	20	TRBJ2-1	CASSVASLAGGPISYNEQFF	TGTGCCAGCAGCGTAGCTTCTCTAGCGGGGGGGCCCATCTCCTACAATGAGCAGTTCTTC
TRBV7-2	.	TRBD1	15	TRBJ2-1	CASSPQGQGNDEQFF	TGTGCCAGCAGCCCCCAGGGACAGGGGAACGATGAGCAGTTCTTC
TRBV5-1	.	.	15	TRBJ2-3	CASSFGTADTDTQYF	TGCGCCAGCAGCTTCGGGACTGCCGACACAGATACGCAGTATTTT
TRBV12-3/TRBV12-4	.	TRBD2	12	TRBJ2-5	CASTAGEETQYF	TGTGCCAGCACGGCGGGGGAAGAGACCCAGTACTTC
TRBV2	once	TRBD1	13	TRBJ1-5	CASSRDRNQPQHF	TGTGCCAGCAGCCGGGACAGGAATCAGCCCCAGCATTTT
TRBV9	.	TRBD2	15	TRBJ2-7	CASSYSGGVSYEQYF	TGTGCCAGCAGCTATAGCGGGGGGGTTTCCTACGAGCAGTACTTC
TRBV5-1	.	.	16	TRBJ2-1	CASSLTLRTYYNEQFF	TGCGCCAGCAGCTTGACCCTTAGGACTTACTACAATGAGCAGTTCTTC
TRBV27	.	TRBD1	13	TRBJ1-4	CASSSRDRGKLFF	TGTGCCAGCAGTTCGAGGGACAGGGGAAAACTGTTTTTT
TRBV6-1	.	TRBD2	15	TRBJ2-7	CASSEATSGGYEQYF	TGTGCCAGCAGTGAAGCTACTAGCGGGGGCTACGAGCAGTACTTC
TRBV5-1	.	.	16	TRBJ1-3	CASSLAQEFSGNTIYF	TGCGCCAGCAGCTTGGCGCAAGAGTTCTCTGGAAACACCATATATTTT
TRBV19	.	TRBD2	16	TRBJ2-2	CASSKGLAANTGELFF	TGTGCCAGTAGTAAGGGGCTAGCGGCGAACACCGGGGAGCTGTTTTTT
TRBV30	.	.	13	TRBJ2-7	CAWLSDGTYEQYF	TGTGCCTGGTTATCGGACGGGACCTACGAGCAGTACTTC
TRBV15	once	TRBD2	18	TRBJ2-2	CATSRVSGAGGYGGELFF	TGTGCCACCAGCAGAGTGTCCGGAGCGGGGGGGTACGGCGGGGAGCTGTTTTTT
TRBV9	.	TRBD2	16	TRBJ2-5	CASSPNSGGAWETQYF	TGTGCCAGCAGCCCGAATAGCGGGGGGGCCTGGGAGACCCAGTACTTC
TRBV4-3	.	.	17	TRBJ2-2	CASSQDTPGRDTGELFF	TGCGCCAGCAGCCAAGACACCCCCGGGCGGGACACCGGGGAGCTGTTTTTT
TRBV4-1	.	.	13	TRBJ2-7	CASSYGTAYEQYF	TGCGCCAGCAGCTACGGGACTGCCTACGAGCAGTACTTC
TRBV24-1	.	TRBD2	16	TRBJ2-1	CATSDPIGASGNEQFF	TGTGCCACCAGTGACCCTATCGGGGCTAGCGGCAATGAGCAGTTCTTC
TRBV24-1	.	.	14	TRBJ1-5	CATSDGSSNQPQHF	TGTGCCACCAGTGATGGTAGCAGCAATCAGCCCCAGCATTTT
TRBV6-2/TRBV6-3	.	.	14	TRBJ2-7	CASSYGDIFYEQYF	TGTGCCAGCAGTTACGGGGACATCTTCTACGAGCAGTACTTC
TRBV4-1	.	TRBD1	15	TRBJ2-7	CASSLEWVQGVRQYF	TGCGCCAGCAGCCTCGAGTGGGTACAGGGGGTTAGGCAGTACTTC
TRBV19	.	.	13	TRBJ1-1	CASSTGQLREAFF	TGTGCCAGTAGTACCGGACAGCTCCGCGAAGCTTTCTTT